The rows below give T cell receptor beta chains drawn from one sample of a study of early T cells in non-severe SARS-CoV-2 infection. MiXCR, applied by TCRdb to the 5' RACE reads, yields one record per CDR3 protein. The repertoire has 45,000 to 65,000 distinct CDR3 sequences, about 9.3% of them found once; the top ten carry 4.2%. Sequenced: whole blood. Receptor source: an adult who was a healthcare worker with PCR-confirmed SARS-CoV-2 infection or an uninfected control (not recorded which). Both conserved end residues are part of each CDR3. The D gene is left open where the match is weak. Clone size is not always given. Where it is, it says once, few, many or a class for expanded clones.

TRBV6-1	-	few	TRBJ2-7	TGTGCCAGCAGTGACGTGGGGGTTCCCTACGAGCAGTACTTC	CASSDVGVPYEQYF
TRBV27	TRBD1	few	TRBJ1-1	TGTGCCAGCAGTCCCAGGGGGCAAGGCACTGAAGCTTTCTTT	CASSPRGQGTEAFF
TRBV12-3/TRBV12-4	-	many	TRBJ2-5	TGTGCCAGCAGTAACGCAGGGCGGGAGACCCAGTACTTC	CASSNAGRETQYF
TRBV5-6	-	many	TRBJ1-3	TGTGCCAGCAGCCTCGGACTCAGCTCTGGAAACACCATATATTTT	CASSLGLSSGNTIYF
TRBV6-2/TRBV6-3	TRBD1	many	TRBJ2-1	TGTGCCAGCAGTTGGACCGAGGACAGGGGTGGTTGGGATGAGCAGTTCTTC	CASSWTEDRGGWDEQFF
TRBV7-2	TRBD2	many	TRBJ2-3	TGTGCCAGCAGCCGCCGACTAGCGGGAGATACGCAGTATTTT	CASSRRLAGDTQYF
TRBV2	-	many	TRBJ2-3	TGTGCCAGCAGTGTACTATCGGCCTTGGAGCAGTATTTT	CASSVLSALEQYF
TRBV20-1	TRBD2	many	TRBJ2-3	TGCAGTGCGACTTCTACTAGCGGGAGGGCTTTGGCAGATACGCAGTATTTT	CSATSTSGRALADTQYF
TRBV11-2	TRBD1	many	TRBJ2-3	TGTGCCAGCAGCCTGCCGGGGACAGCCTCCGTTGGGGCAGATACGCAGTATTTT	CASSLPGTASVGADTQYF
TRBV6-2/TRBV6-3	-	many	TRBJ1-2	TGTGCCAGCAATGACAGGCTTGGCTACACCTTC	CASNDRLGYTF
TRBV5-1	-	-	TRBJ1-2	TGCGCCAGCAGCCCATCCCGGACAGTCGATAACTATGGCTACACCTTC	CASSPSRTVDNYGYTF
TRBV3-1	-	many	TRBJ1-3	TGTGCCAGCAGCCGGGGGACCGCTGGAAACACCATATATTTT	CASSRGTAGNTIYF
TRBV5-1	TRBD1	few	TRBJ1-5	TGCGCCAGCAGCTTGGGACAGGGAAGCAATCAGCCCCAGCATTTT	CASSLGQGSNQPQHF
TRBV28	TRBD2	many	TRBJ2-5	TGTGCCAGCAGTCGCCCGGGACTAGCGGGAGGGGGAGAGACCCAGTACTTC	CASSRPGLAGGGETQYF
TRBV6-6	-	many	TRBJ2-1	TGTGCCAGCAGTTACTCCCCGACTAGGGGCCTCTACAATGAGCAGTTCTTC	CASSYSPTRGLYNEQFF
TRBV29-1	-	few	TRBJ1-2	TGCAGCGTTGGAGCCAGGAACTATGGCTACACCTTC	CSVGARNYGYTF
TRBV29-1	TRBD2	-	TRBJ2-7	TGCAGCGGGAGGACTAGCGGGAGGACCGAGCAGTACTTC	CSGRTSGRTEQYF
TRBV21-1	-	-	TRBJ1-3	TGTGCCAGCACCCAGGGGGGGGACTCTGGAAACACCATATATTTT	CASTQGGDSGNTIYF
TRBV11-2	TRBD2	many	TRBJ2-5	TGTGCCAGCAGCTTTACTAGCGGGATCGCGGAGACCCAGTACTTC	CASSFTSGIAETQYF
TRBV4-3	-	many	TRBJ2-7	TGCGCCAGCAGCCACGTAAGGACAGATCGGAAGGACGAGCAGTACTTC	CASSHVRTDRKDEQYF
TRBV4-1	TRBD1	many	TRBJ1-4	TGCGCCAGCAGCCAGACAGGGGTTGAAGCTGAAAAACTGTTTTTT	CASSQTGVEAEKLFF
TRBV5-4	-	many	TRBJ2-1	TGTGCCAGCAGCTTGGATAGGCTCAATGAGCAGTTCTTC	CASSLDRLNEQFF
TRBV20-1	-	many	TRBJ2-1	TGCAGTGCTAGAGATTTGGATGAGCAGTTCTTC	CSARDLDEQFF
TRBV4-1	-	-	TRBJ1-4	TGCGCCAGCAGCCCTCCGCGGCGGGCGGGTGAAAAACTGTTTTTT	CASSPPRRAGEKLFF
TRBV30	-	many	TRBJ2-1	TGTGCCTGGAGTAAGCCAGCGGAAAGATACAATGAGCAGTTCTTC	CAWSKPAERYNEQFF
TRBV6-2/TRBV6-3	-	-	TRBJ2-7	TGTGCCAGCAGTTCCTGGAAGGGCTCCTACGAGCAGTACTTC	CASSSWKGSYEQYF
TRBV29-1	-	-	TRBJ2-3	TGCAGCCTTGGAACGACTTACTCCACAGATACGCAGTATTTT	CSLGTTYSTDTQYF
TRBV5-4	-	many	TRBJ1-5	TGTGCCAGCAGTCCCGGGCCCCCCCAGCCCCAGCATTTT	CASSPGPPQPQHF
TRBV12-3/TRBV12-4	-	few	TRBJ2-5	TGTGCCAGCAGTTCTGAGGGGGGTCTGCAAGAGACCCAGTACTTC	CASSSEGGLQETQYF
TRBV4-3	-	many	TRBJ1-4	TGCGCCAGCAGCCAAGGAGGGGGGAGAGGGAATGAAAAACTGTTTTTT	CASSQGGGRGNEKLFF
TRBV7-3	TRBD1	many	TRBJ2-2	TGTGCCAGCAGCTCGGGACAGCCCACCGGGGAGCTGTTTTTT	CASSSGQPTGELFF
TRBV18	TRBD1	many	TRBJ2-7	TGTGCCAGCTCACGGGACAGCTACGAGCAGTACTTC	CASSRDSYEQYF